The 26 T cell receptor beta chains below come from one sample, sequenced in a study of T cell responses to AZD1222 COVID-19 vaccine. TCRdb's copy holds only in-frame clones and misses some; the assay was immunoSEQ multiplex PCR. Among about 180,000 clones listed, 90% to 95% were seen once. The sequenced sample was peripheral blood, obtained 28 days after the second dose of the MenACWY control vaccine. Every receptor here comes from an adult who received the MenACWY meningococcal vaccine as a control.

The gene calls are TRBV3-1 (or the pseudogene TRBV3-2) and TRBJ1-2; 9 bases are a match to TRBD1. The CDR3 consists of 17 residues. Germline CDR1 and CDR2: LGHDT and YNNKEL (reference sequence). Germline trimming cut 4 bases from V and 4 bases from J; bases unmatched to any gene: 13. The chain's CDR3 is CASSPGTGFMGSYGYTF. In nucleotides, the CDR3 is TGTGCCAGCAGCCCAGGGACAGGGTTTATGGGCTCCTATGGCTACACCTTC.

The J gene is TRBJ1-2, the V gene TRBV14; 10 bases are shared with TRBD1. The germline V gene has CDR1 SGHDN and CDR2 FVKESK. This CDR3 comprises 15 residues. The V and J ends lost 3 bases and 5 bases, in that order; junction bases with no gene match: 6. The DNA of the CDR3 is TGTGCCAGCAGCCATCGGGGACAGGGGCGTTATGGCTACACCTTC. It specifies CASSHRGQGRYGYTF.

V usage is TRBV20-1 and J usage is TRBJ2-1; D uncertain. Trimming pared 2 bases from V and 9 bases from J, leaving 5 bases between. This CDR3 comprises 10 residues. Germline V gene sequence: CDR1 DFQATT, CDR2 SNEGSKA (reference sequence). In DNA, the CDR3 is TGCAGTGCTAGAAACAGTGAGCAGTTCTTC. It specifies CSARNSEQFF.

V usage is TRBV12-3 or TRBV12-4 and J usage is TRBJ2-1; a weak D match, TRBD2 (7 bases). Deletions cut 5 bases from V and 7 bases from J, with 12 bases between. There are 13 residues in the CDR3. CDR3 region: CASSRGAQNEQFF. CDR3 DNA: TGTGCCAGCAGTCGGGGGGCGCAAAATGAGCAGTTCTTC.

The chain employs TRBV28 and TRBJ2-5, with unresolved D. Germline loops: CDR1 MDHEN, CDR2 SYDVKM. V shed 5 bases and J shed 9 bases, with 13 bases lying between them. The CDR3 spans 12 residues. CDR3 sequence: CASSLRLASQYF. The CDR3, as DNA: TGTGCCAGCAGTCTTCGACTCGCATCCCAGTACTTC. The full variable domain, rest sourced from reference TRBV28 and TRBJ2-5, is DVKVTQSSRYLVKRTGEKVFLECVQDMDHENMFWYRQDPGLGLRLIYFSYDVKMKEKGDIPEGYSVSREKKERFSLILESASTNQTSMYLCASSLRLASQYFGPGTRLLVL.

This rearrangement joins TRBV27 to TRBJ1-1; perhaps TRBD1 as D (5 bases). Germline V gene data show CDR1 as MNHEY and CDR2 as SMNVEV (reference sequence). V lost 8 bases and J 6 bases, leaving 22 bases between the germline ends. This CDR3 is built from 15 residues. The CDR3: CASRDFRLMASEAFF. The CDR3 bases are TGTGCCAGCCGGGACTTCCGTCTTATGGCTTCTGAAGCTTTCTTT.

This clone was seen only once. The chain couples TRBV19 to TRBJ1-6; D call uncertain. From germline, CDR1 is LNHDA and CDR2 SQIVND (reference sequence). Trimming pared 5 bases from V and 0 bases from J, leaving 2 bases between. The CDR3 loop spans 13 amino acids. CDR3 protein: CASSLSYNSPLHF. DNA for the CDR3: TGTGCCAGTAGTCTCTCCTATAATTCACCCCTCCACTTT.

The V call is TRBV5-5, the J call TRBJ1-2; TRBD1 is a possible D gene (6 bases). The ends were cut back, 3 bases at V and 5 bases at J, with 11 bases in the middle. The CDR3 is made up of 13 amino acids. Germline CDR1 reads SGHKS; CDR2 reads YYEKEE (reference sequence). The CDR3 is CASSSPQGYGYTF. In DNA form, the CDR3 reads TGTGCCAGCAGCTCCCCTCAGGGGTATGGCTACACCTTC.

The DNA of the CDR3 is TGTGCCACCAGCGCAAGACAGAGCAATGAAAAACTGTTTTTT. This codes for CATSARQSNEKLFF. The gene calls are TRBV15 and TRBJ1-4, with D possibly matching TRBD1 (5 bases). The V gene lost 5 bases and the J gene lost 5 bases, with 12 bases spanning the gap. The CDR3 sequence is 14 residues long. Germline-derived CDR1 and CDR2 are LNHNV and YYDKDF (reference sequence).

V usage is TRBV6-2 or TRBV6-3 and J usage is TRBJ2-3; 9 nucleotides line up with TRBD2. From germline, CDR1 is MNHEY and CDR2 SVGEGT. V lost 2 bases to trimming and J lost 2 bases; unmatched junction nucleotides: 8. The CDR3 is 17 residues long. Here the CDR3 reads CASSYPTSGRYTDTQYF. The CDR3 DNA is TGTGCCAGCAGTTACCCGACTAGCGGACGATACACAGATACGCAGTATTTT.

The V call is TRBV29-1, the J call TRBJ1-5; possibly TRBD1 for D (5 bases). V was clipped by 7 bases and J by 3 bases, with 10 bases between them. This CDR3 is built from 12 residues. Germline V gene lookup returns CDR1 SQVTM and CDR2 ANQGSEA. CDR3: CSAGGFNQPQHF. In nucleotides, the CDR3 is TGCAGCGCGGGGGGATTCAATCAGCCCCAGCATTTT.

This rearrangement joins TRBV5-4 to TRBJ1-6; 7 bases are a match to TRBD1. The V and J ends lost 3 bases and 7 bases, in that order; junction bases with no gene match: 4. This CDR3 spans 14 amino acids. Looked up from germline, CDR1 is SGHNT and CDR2 is YYREEE (reference sequence). CDR3 loop: CASSSGGVNSPLHF. The CDR3 nucleotides read TGTGCCAGCAGCTCAGGGGGGGTGAATTCACCCCTCCACTTT.

The V gene is TRBV5-1, the J gene TRBJ2-5; 10 bases match TRBD2. This CDR3 contains 16 residues. Trimming removed 4 bases from V and 5 bases from J; junction bases left unmatched: 11. Germline assignment: CDR1 SGHRS and CDR2 YFSETQ. CDR3 protein: CASSAGTSASGETQYF. CDR3 coding DNA: TGCGCCAGCAGCGCCGGGACTAGCGCCTCTGGGGAGACCCAGTACTTC. The full variable domain, completed using reference TRBV5-1 and TRBJ2-5, is KAGVTQTPRYLIKTRGQQVTLSCSPISGHRSVSWYQQTPGQGLQFLFEYFSETQRNKGNFPGRFSGRQFSNSRSEMNVSTLELGDSALYLCASSAGTSASGETQYFGPGTRLLVL.

For this clone: Other DNA variants within this sample encode the same CDR3. This chain uses TRBV5-1 with TRBJ2-7; D is perhaps TRBD2 (6 bases). Trimming took 0 bases from V and 3 from J, leaving 10 bases between them. The CDR3 has 14 residues. Germline V lookup: CDR1 SGHRS, CDR2 YFSETQ. CDR3 nucleotides: TGCGCCAGCAGCTTGGGTCAGGGAGGCTACGAGCAGTACTTC. As protein: CASSLGQGGYEQYF.

This chain connects TRBV5-4 to TRBJ1-6; D is perhaps TRBD1 (5 bases). V lost 0 bases and J 8 bases, leaving 12 bases between the germline ends. The germline V gene has CDR1 SGHNT and CDR2 YYREEE (reference sequence). This CDR3 is built from 15 residues. CDR3 region: CASSLGGSIDSPLHF. CDR3 bases: TGTGCCAGCAGCTTGGGGGGCTCTATAGATTCACCCCTCCACTTT.

The chain carries TRBV7-2 and TRBJ2-3, with a tentative D call TRBD2 (6 bases). Germline V gives CDR1 SGHTA, CDR2 FQGNSA. The CDR3 runs 14 residues. V lost 0 bases to trimming and J lost 5 bases, with 9 bases between them. The CDR3 DNA is TGTGCCAGCAGCTTAGCGGTCGGGGGAGATACGCAGTATTTT. Protein product: CASSLAVGGDTQYF.

The rearrangement links TRBV15 to TRBJ1-1; a possible D gene is TRBD1 (5 bases). Germline CDR1 is LNHNV and CDR2 is YYDKDF (reference sequence). The CDR3 extends over 14 amino acids. The germline V and J ends were trimmed by 4 bases and 4 bases, with 13 bases remaining between them. The CDR3 DNA sequence: TGTGCCACCAGCAACTCAGGGCGACTCACTGAAGCTTTCTTT. This gives the protein CATSNSGRLTEAFF.

This clone showed up just once. The gene calls are TRBV6-5 and TRBJ1-5; D ambiguous. There are 13 residues in the CDR3. The germline V gene encodes CDR1 MNHEY and CDR2 SVGAGI. V lost 6 bases and J 0 bases, leaving 6 bases between the germline ends. CDR3 loop: CASRYSSNQPQHF. The CDR3 DNA reads as TGTGCCAGCAGGTACAGTAGCAATCAGCCCCAGCATTTT.

CDR3 loop: CASGGTGNMNTEAFF. In DNA, the CDR3 is TGTGCCAGCGGCGGGACAGGGAACATGAACACTGAAGCTTTCTTT. V is TRBV27 and J is TRBJ1-1; 9 positions agree with TRBD1. The trim removed 8 bases at V and 0 bases at J, leaving 7 bases unmatched. Germline V CDR1 and CDR2: MNHEY, SMNVEV (reference sequence). The CDR3 spans 15 residues.

The chain recombines TRBV2 with TRBJ1-1; 8 nucleotides match TRBD1. The CDR3 covers 16 residues. J was trimmed by 6 bases and V by 5 bases; bases with no gene match: 14. Germline V gives CDR1 SNHLY, CDR2 FYNNEI. The CDR3 protein is CASSTTPRTGKPEAFF. CDR3 DNA sequence: TGTGCCAGCAGTACCACTCCCAGGACAGGGAAGCCTGAAGCTTTCTTT. The variable domain in full, completed from reference TRBV2 and TRBJ1-1, reads EPEVTQTPSHQVTQMGQEVILRCVPISNHLYFYWYRQILGQKVEFLVSFYNNEISEKSEIFDDQFSVERPDGSNFTLKIRSTKLEDSAMYFCASSTTPRTGKPEAFFGQGTRLTVV.

The rearrangement joins TRBV12-3 or TRBV12-4 to TRBJ2-1; 8 nucleotides match TRBD1. CDR3 length: 12 amino acids. The junction had 11 bases not matched to a gene; V was cut back by 8 bases and J by 14 bases. The CDR3 region is CASRLADRAEFF. The DNA for the CDR3 is TGTGCCAGCCGCCTCGCGGACAGGGCAGAGTTCTTC.

This chain joins TRBV12-3 or TRBV12-4 and TRBJ1-4; D not resolved. CDR3 size: 13 residues. The V end was cut by 4 bases, the J end by 5 bases, with 8 bases between. CDR3 loop: CASSSDLNEKLFF. As DNA, the CDR3 is TGTGCCAGCAGTTCGGACCTAAATGAAAAACTGTTTTTT.

The rearrangement joins TRBV2 to TRBJ2-1, with 10 bases aligning to TRBD1. Looked up from germline, CDR1 is SNHLY and CDR2 is FYNNEI. The CDR3 spans 15 residues. J gave up 8 bases and V 6 bases, and 10 bases lay outside the gene matches. CDR3 in DNA: TGTGCCAGCAGCGGACAGGGGGGGGTTAGCGATGAGCAGTTCTTC. Protein sequence: CASSGQGGVSDEQFF.

The chain employs TRBV5-1 and TRBJ2-5, with D perhaps matching TRBD2 (7 bases). The CDR3 consists of 15 residues. The ends were cut back, 5 bases at V and 2 bases at J, with 16 bases in the middle. Germline CDR1 is SGHRS and CDR2 is YFSETQ. CDR3 sequence reads: CASRGAGTTQETQYF. Here the CDR3 DNA reads TGCGCCAGCAGGGGGGCCGGGACTACTCAAGAGACCCAGTACTTC.

The V and J genes are TRBV6-1 and TRBJ1-4; D unresolved. Germline loops: CDR1 MNHNS, CDR2 SASEGT. The CDR3 is made up of 12 amino acids. V was shortened by 3 bases and J by 8 bases, with 7 bases between the two germline ends. The CDR3 DNA is TGTGCCAGCAGTGACGGCAGGGAAAAACTGTTTTTT. The encoded protein is CASSDGREKLFF.

This chain connects TRBV11-2 to TRBJ1-1, with D perhaps TRBD1 (5 bases). The CDR3 totals 17 residues. V was shortened by 1 base and J by 3 bases, with 18 bases between the two germline ends. Germline V gene data show CDR1 as SGHAT and CDR2 as FQNNGV. The CDR3 DNA reads as TGTGCCAGCAGCTTAGTAAGGTGGGGCAAGGATGACACTGAAGCTTTCTTT. Its protein is CASSLVRWGKDDTEAFF.